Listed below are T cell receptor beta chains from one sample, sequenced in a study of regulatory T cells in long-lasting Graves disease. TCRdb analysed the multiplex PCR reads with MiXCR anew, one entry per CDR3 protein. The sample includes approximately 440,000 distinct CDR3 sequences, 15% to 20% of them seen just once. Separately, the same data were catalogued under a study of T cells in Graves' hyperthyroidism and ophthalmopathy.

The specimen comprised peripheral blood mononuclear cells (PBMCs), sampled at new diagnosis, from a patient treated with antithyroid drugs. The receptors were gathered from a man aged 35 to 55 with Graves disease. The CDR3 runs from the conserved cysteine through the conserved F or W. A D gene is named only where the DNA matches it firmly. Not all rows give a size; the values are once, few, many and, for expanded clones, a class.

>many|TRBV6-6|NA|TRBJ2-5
TGTGCCAGCAGTTACTCGTCGGCAGACCATGGGGAGACCCAGTACTTC
CASSYSSADHGETQYF
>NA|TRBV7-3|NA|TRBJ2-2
TGTGCCAGCAGCTTATTGGGGGCTGCGAACACCGGGGAGCTGTTTTTT
CASSLLGAANTGELFF
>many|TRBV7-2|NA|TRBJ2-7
TGTGCCAGCAGCTTATTTAGGAGCTACGAGCAGTACTTC
CASSLFRSYEQYF
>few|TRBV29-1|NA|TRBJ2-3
TGCAGCGTTGAGGGCAGTCCCACAGATACGCAGTATTTT
CSVEGSPTDTQYF
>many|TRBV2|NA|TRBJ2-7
TGTGCCGTCTCGGGGAGCAGGTACGAGCAGTACTTC
CAVSGSRYEQYF
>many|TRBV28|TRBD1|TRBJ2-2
TGTGCCAGCAGTGGGGACAGACGGAACACCGGGGAGCTGTTTTTT
CASSGDRRNTGELFF
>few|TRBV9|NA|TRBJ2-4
TGTGCCAGCAGCGTAGCTACGGAGGATGGAATTCAGTACTTC
CASSVATEDGIQYF
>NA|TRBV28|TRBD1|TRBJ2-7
TGTGCCAGCAGAAAACAGGGGATAAACTCCTACGAGCAGTACTTC
CASRKQGINSYEQYF
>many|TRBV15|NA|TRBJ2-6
TGTGCCACCAGCAGAGATCAAAGCCAATTGAGAGCTGGGGCCAACGTCCTGACTTTC
CATSRDQSQLRAGANVLTF
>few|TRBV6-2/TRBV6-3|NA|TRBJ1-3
TGTGCCAGCAGTGGGGCGGGTGGAAACACCATATATTTT
CASSGAGGNTIYF